This T cell receptor beta chain was found in a study of blood T cell repertoires in COVID-19. Study processing details: Estimation of nucleated cell counts was performed using reference gene primer amplification. Assay: immunoSEQ multiplex PCR; the TCRdb copy retains only in-frame clones and omits some. The D gene and trimming were derived from the DNA, and the V and J assignments and clone size from that table. The table lists about 140,000 clones, under 85% of them singletons. This CDR3 has 14 amino acids. Losses at the gene ends were 6 bases for V and 4 bases for J; bases not matched to a gene: 4. CDR1 and CDR2 (germline): SGHTA, FQGTGA.

Material: peripheral blood. The TCR sequence derives from a woman older than 75 in a cohort sampled during active or convalescent COVID-19. The gene calls are TRBV7-3 and TRBJ2-1, with 9 nucleotides matching TRBD1. DNA for the CDR3: TGTGCCAGCAGTCTACAGGGGGCTTACAATGAGCAGTTCTTC. It translates to CASSLQGAYNEQFF. The complete variable domain, with remaining parts taken from reference TRBV7-3 and TRBJ2-1, reads GAGVSQTPSNKVTEKGKYVELRCDPISGHTALYWYRQSLGQGPEFLIYFQGTGAADDSGLPNDRFFAVRPEGSVSTLKIQRTERGDSAVYLCASSLQGAYNEQFFGPGTRLTVL.